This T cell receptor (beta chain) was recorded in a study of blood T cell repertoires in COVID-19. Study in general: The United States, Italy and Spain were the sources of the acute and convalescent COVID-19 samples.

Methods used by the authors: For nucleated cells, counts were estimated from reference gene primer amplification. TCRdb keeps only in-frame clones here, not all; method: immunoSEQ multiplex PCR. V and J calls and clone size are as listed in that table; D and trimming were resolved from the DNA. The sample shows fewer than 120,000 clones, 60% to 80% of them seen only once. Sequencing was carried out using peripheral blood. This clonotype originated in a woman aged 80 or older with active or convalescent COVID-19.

CDR3 amino acids: CASSPTGGRVEKLFF. CDR3 in DNA: TGTGCCAGCAGTCCAACAGGGGGCAGGGTTGAAAAACTGTTTTTT. The chain carries TRBV6-5 and TRBJ1-4; 9 nucleotides align to TRBD1. The CDR3 is 15 residues long. V gave up 5 bases and J gave up 7 bases; unmatched junction bases: 8. Germline values: CDR1 MNHEY, CDR2 SVGAGI.